The following is a TCR beta chain sequence with its context. This sample was taken from a study of OX40 agonist ivuxolimab in advanced cancers. Generated by immunoSEQ multiplex PCR, the TCRdb table keeps only in-frame clones and is missing some. The sample contains 55,000 to 75,000 clones, 85% to 95% of which appear only once. The CDR3 is 14 amino acids. Germline assignment: CDR1 MDHEN and CDR2 SYDVKM. Trimming cost V 7 bases and J 0 bases, with 10 bases left between them. The sample was CD4+ or CD8+ T cells sorted from blood, taken in a trial of the OX40 agonist ivuxolimab. The chain uses TRBV28 and TRBJ1-3; the D is unclear. The clonotype originates from an adult with an advanced solid tumor such as melanoma, head and neck, liver or kidney cancer. The DNA for the CDR3 is TGTGCCAGCACCAGGCCGAGCTCTGGAAACACCATATATTTT. This encodes CASTRPSSGNTIYF.